The TCR beta chain under discussion was sequenced for a study of monozygotic twins with inflammatory bowel disease. Using the 5' RACE reads, TCRdb records one entry per CDR3 protein without DNA. Its table records more than 85,000 distinct CDR3 sequences. CDR3 length equals 15 residues. In germline, CDR1 is SGHVS, CDR2 FQNEAQ. This receptor was identified in a human donor with ulcerative colitis or Crohn's disease, or a healthy co-twin of an affected twin (not recorded which). Sequencing used blood. The V gene is TRBV7-8, the J gene TRBJ1-6; TCRdb reports TRBD1, a call that lacks DNA to check it against. The CDR3 spells CASSLAGQGSSPLHF.